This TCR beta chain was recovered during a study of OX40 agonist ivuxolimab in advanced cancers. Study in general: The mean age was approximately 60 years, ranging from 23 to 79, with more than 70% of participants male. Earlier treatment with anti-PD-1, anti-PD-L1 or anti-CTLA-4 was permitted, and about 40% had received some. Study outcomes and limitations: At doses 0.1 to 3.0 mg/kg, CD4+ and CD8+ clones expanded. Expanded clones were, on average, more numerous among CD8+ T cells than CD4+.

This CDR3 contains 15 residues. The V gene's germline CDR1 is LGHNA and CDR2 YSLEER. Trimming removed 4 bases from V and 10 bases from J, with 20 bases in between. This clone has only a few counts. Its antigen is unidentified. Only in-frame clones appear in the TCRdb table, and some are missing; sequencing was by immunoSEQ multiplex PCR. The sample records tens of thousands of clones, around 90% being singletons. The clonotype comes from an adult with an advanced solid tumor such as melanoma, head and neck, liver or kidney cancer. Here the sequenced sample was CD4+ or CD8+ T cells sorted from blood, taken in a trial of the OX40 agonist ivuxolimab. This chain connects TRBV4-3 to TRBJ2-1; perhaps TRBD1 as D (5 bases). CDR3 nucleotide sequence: TGCGCCAGCAGCCGCGACAAGACCTCAGGGCGAGAGCAGTTCTTC. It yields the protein CASSRDKTSGREQFF.